The sequence of this T cell receptor beta chain was determined in a study of T cell responses to AZD1222 COVID-19 vaccine. Study-wide points: Most donors were white British, females outnumbered males, and clonal diversity was possibly underestimated. Just a handful of people given AZD1222 tested seropositive at baseline.

This table comes from immunoSEQ multiplex PCR, and its TCRdb copy is limited to in-frame clones, with some not included. The data show tens of thousands of clones, approximately 91% seen once. With respect to this clone: Its antigen is currently unknown.

Specimen: peripheral blood, collected on day 0 of AZD1222 vaccination. The source is an adult in good health.

The CDR3 sequence: CASSPASSYNSPLHF. Written as DNA, the CDR3 is TGTGCCAGCTCCCCCGCCAGCTCCTATAATTCACCCCTCCACTTT. The gene calls are TRBV18 and TRBJ1-6, with D unclear. Germline V gene lookup returns CDR1 KGHSH and CDR2 LQKENI. The length of the CDR3 is 15 residues. V lost 6 bases and J 0 bases, leaving 9 bases between the germline ends.